The text below deals with one T cell receptor beta chain. Its antigen remains unidentified. This entry comes from a study of persistence of HIV-infected CD4 T cells. Study summary: A median of around 8 years of suppressive ART preceded sampling.

General study findings and limits: TCR oligoclonality correlated with proviral oligoclonality in the same sorted populations.

Nonspecific anti-CD3/anti-CD28 bead stimulation represents the broad CD4+ T cell repertoire. Sorting of responding CD4+ T cells relied on upregulated CD40 ligand together with CD69. PBMCs were depleted of CD8+ T cells before stimulation. The immunoSEQ assay was version 4, run in survey mode. Genomic DNA was diluted to roughly 9.4 ng/uL, up to 1 ug per sample. This table comes from immunoSEQ multiplex PCR, and its TCRdb copy is limited to in-frame clones, with some not included. The repertoire holds 45,000 or so clones, with around 90% as singletons. This sample comprised CD4+ T cells sorted from PBMCs after approximately 19-hour stimulation, obtained from a patient who received antiretroviral therapy. The source of this sequence is an adult woman with HIV who was CMV-seropositive.

In DNA, the CDR3 is TGTGCCAGCAGCCAAGGGACGGCGGTAGGTCAGCCCCAGCATTTT. Its protein is CASSQGTAVGQPQHF. The chain links TRBV5-8 to TRBJ1-5, with D perhaps matching TRBD1 (5 bases). Between the trimmed V and J ends, which lost 4 bases and 6 bases, there was a span of 17 bases. This CDR3 is built from 15 residues. The germline V gene has CDR1 SGHTS and CDR2 YDEGEE.